Listed here are 14 T cell receptor beta chains from one sample, sequenced in a study of OX40 agonist ivuxolimab in advanced cancers. Profiling relied on immunoSEQ multiplex PCR, and the TCRdb table lists in-frame clones only, not all of them. The profile shows under 80,000 clones, 86% of them singletons. The source was CD4+ or CD8+ T cells sorted from blood, collected in a trial of the OX40 agonist ivuxolimab. All receptors come from an adult with an advanced solid tumor such as melanoma, head and neck, liver or kidney cancer.

The CDR3 DNA reads as TGTGCCAGCAGCTTTGGGGGGGACTTACAAGAGACCCAGTACTTC. It specifies CASSFGGDLQETQYF. The chain is built from TRBV7-6 and TRBJ2-5; 7 bases are shared with TRBD2. The junction had 6 bases not matched to a gene; V was cut back by 3 bases and J by 2 bases. CDR3 length equals 15 residues. Germline loops: CDR1 SGHVS, CDR2 FNYEAQ. Based on the CDR3 plus reference TRBV7-6 and TRBJ2-5, the full variable domain is GAGVSQSPRYKVTKRGQDVALRCDPISGHVSLYWYRQALGQGPEFLTYFNYEAQQDKSGLPNDRFSAERPEGSISTLTIQRTEQRDSAMYRCASSFGGDLQETQYFGPGTRLLVL.

The V gene is TRBV11-2, the J gene TRBJ1-1; D unclear. Germline V lookup: CDR1 SGHAT, CDR2 FQNNGV. V was cut by 5 bases and J by 2 bases, with 6 bases left in between. This CDR3 contains 12 residues. The chain's CDR3 is CASSVTNTEAFF. The CDR3 DNA reads TGTGCCAGCAGCGTCACCAACACTGAAGCTTTCTTT.

Only one count was recorded for this clone. The chain has TRBV5-1 and TRBJ1-1; D remains unclear. The V end lost 9 bases, the J end lost 1 base, and 19 bases lay between the germline ends. The CDR3 has 15 residues. Germline lookup yields CDR1 SGHRS and CDR2 YFSETQ. CDR3 DNA: TGCGCCACCTCCTCTGAGCCGGGTGGGAACACTGAAGCTTTCTTT. This codes for CATSSEPGGNTEAFF.

The V call is TRBV6-5, the J call TRBJ1-2, with 10 positions matching TRBD1. V lost 8 bases and J lost 3; bases outside the gene matches: 6. The CDR3 totals 14 residues. From germline, CDR1 is MNHEY and CDR2 SVGAGI. The CDR3 loop reads CASGGGQGYYGYTF. CDR3 in DNA: TGTGCCAGCGGGGGGGGACAGGGGTACTATGGCTACACCTTC.

The V and J genes are TRBV28 and TRBJ2-7; weak D call: TRBD1 (6 bases). Per germline, CDR1 MDHEN and CDR2 SYDVKM. V was trimmed by 4 bases and J by 0 bases, leaving 10 bases between them. The CDR3 runs to 14 residues. The DNA for the CDR3 is TGTGCCAGCAGTTGGACAGTTCCCTCCTACGAGCAGTACTTC. It encodes CASSWTVPSYEQYF.

This clone was seen just once. This rearrangement joins TRBV5-7 to TRBJ2-7, with D possibly called TRBD1 or TRBD2 (6 bases each). TRBV5-7 is an ORF for which the function is uncertain. Between the trimmed V and J ends, which lost 3 bases and 3 bases, there was a span of 16 bases. The CDR3 is 15 amino acids. Here the CDR3 reads CASSYPGAILYEQYF. The CDR3 coding sequence is TGTGCCAGCAGCTATCCGGGGGCAATCCTCTACGAGCAGTACTTC.

The chain couples TRBV9 to TRBJ2-6, with 7 bases aligning to TRBD2. This CDR3 spans 16 amino acids. Germline CDR1 is SGDLS and CDR2 is YYNGEE. V lost 0 bases and J lost 3; bases outside the gene matches: 3. The CDR3 is CASSVGTGGGANVLTF. The CDR3 coding sequence is TGTGCCAGCAGCGTAGGCACGGGGGGTGGGGCCAACGTCCTGACTTTC.

A few counts support this clone. The chain carries TRBV6-5 and TRBJ2-7; D might be TRBD1 or TRBD2, each matching 7 bases. Trimming removed 6 bases at V and 2 bases at J, with 17 bases between. Germline-derived CDR1 and CDR2 are MNHEY and SVGAGI. CDR3 length: 15 residues. The CDR3 region is CASSAQGGIPYEQYF. As DNA, the CDR3 is TGTGCCAGCAGCGCCCAGGGGGGGATACCCTACGAGCAGTACTTC.

This chain links TRBV7-9 with TRBJ1-1, with D hard to call. Germline loops: CDR1 SEHNR, CDR2 FQNEAQ (reference sequence). V was shortened by 1 base and J by 10 bases, with 10 bases between the two germline ends. The CDR3 runs 12 residues. CDR3 sequence reads: CASSLGASSAFF. The CDR3 DNA is TGTGCCAGCAGCTTAGGGGCATCCTCAGCTTTCTTT.

This clone showed up just a few times. This chain uses TRBV19 with TRBJ2-6, with D tentatively TRBD1 (5 bases). Germline loops: CDR1 LNHDA, CDR2 SQIVND (reference sequence). Trimming stripped 1 base from V and 0 bases from J, with 13 bases between. There are 18 residues in the CDR3. CDR3 protein: CASSIGRGPGSGANVLTF. CDR3 sequence (DNA): TGTGCCAGTAGTATAGGAAGGGGTCCAGGCTCTGGGGCCAACGTCCTGACTTTC.

This chain joins TRBV27 and TRBJ2-6; 9 nucleotides match TRBD1. Trimming removed 10 bases from V and 0 bases from J; junction bases left unmatched: 4. Germline values: CDR1 MNHEY, CDR2 SMNVEV (reference sequence). This CDR3 has 15 residues. The CDR3 DNA sequence: TGTGCCACTCAGACAGGGGGCTCTGGGGCCAACGTCCTGACTTTC. As protein: CATQTGGSGANVLTF.

The rearrangement uses TRBV6-5 and TRBJ2-7; D tentatively fits TRBD1 or TRBD2 (6 bases each). Trimming removed 5 bases from V and 5 bases from J, with 16 bases in between. This CDR3 spans 14 amino acids. The germline CDR1 and CDR2 sequences are MNHEY and SVGAGI. CDR3 sequence (DNA): TGTGCCAGCAGTGGGACTCTCCAGGGGAACGAGCAGTACTTC. Protein: CASSGTLQGNEQYF.

The genes are TRBV29-1 and TRBJ2-5; D possibly corresponds to TRBD1 (6 bases). The CDR3 totals 13 residues. V was cut by 2 bases and J by 0 bases, with 7 bases left in between. Looked up from germline, CDR1 is SQVTM and CDR2 is ANQGSEA. The CDR3 here is CSVERQDQETQYF. CDR3 nucleotide sequence: TGCAGCGTTGAACGACAGGACCAAGAGACCCAGTACTTC. The entire variable domain, with the rest obtained from reference TRBV29-1 and TRBJ2-5, is as follows: SAVISQKPSRDICQRGTSLTIQCQVDSQVTMMFWYRQQPGQSLTLIATANQGSEATYESGFVIDKFPISRPNLTFSTLTVSNMSPEDSSIYLCSVERQDQETQYFGPGTRLLVL.

The chain is built from TRBV6-5 and TRBJ1-4; D is perhaps TRBD1 (6 bases). CDR1 and CDR2 from the germline V gene are MNHEY and SVGAGI. Trimming removed 6 bases from V and 8 bases from J, with 13 bases in between. The length of the CDR3 is 13 residues. CDR3 nucleotides: TGTGCCAGCAGCCTACAGGGTAACGAAAAACTGTTTTTT. It is translated as CASSLQGNEKLFF.